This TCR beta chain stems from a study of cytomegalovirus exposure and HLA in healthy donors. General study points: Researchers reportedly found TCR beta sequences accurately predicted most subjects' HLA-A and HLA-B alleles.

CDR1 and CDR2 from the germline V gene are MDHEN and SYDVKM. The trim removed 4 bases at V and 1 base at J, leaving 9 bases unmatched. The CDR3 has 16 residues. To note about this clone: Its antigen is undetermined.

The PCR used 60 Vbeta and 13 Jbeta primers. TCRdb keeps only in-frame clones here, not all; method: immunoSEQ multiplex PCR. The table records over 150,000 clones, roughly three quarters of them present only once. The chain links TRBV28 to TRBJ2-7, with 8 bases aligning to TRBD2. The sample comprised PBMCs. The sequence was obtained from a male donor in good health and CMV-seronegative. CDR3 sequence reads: CASSSRGLVLSYEQYF. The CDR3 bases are TGTGCCAGCAGTTCCAGGGGACTAGTGTTGTCCTACGAGCAGTACTTC.